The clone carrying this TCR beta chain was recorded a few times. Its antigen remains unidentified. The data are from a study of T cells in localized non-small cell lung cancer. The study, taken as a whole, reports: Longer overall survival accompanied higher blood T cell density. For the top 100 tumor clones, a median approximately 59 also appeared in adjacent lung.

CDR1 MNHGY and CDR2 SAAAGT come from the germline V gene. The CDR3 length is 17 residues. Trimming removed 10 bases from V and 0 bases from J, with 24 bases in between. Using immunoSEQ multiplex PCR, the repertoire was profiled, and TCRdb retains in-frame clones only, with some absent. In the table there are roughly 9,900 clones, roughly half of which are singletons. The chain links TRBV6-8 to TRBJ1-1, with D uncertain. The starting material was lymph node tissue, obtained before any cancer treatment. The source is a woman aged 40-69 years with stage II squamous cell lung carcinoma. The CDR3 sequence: CAIGRTPIGEVNTEAFF. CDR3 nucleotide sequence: TGTGCCATCGGCCGGACGCCAATCGGCGAAGTGAACACTGAAGCTTTCTTT.